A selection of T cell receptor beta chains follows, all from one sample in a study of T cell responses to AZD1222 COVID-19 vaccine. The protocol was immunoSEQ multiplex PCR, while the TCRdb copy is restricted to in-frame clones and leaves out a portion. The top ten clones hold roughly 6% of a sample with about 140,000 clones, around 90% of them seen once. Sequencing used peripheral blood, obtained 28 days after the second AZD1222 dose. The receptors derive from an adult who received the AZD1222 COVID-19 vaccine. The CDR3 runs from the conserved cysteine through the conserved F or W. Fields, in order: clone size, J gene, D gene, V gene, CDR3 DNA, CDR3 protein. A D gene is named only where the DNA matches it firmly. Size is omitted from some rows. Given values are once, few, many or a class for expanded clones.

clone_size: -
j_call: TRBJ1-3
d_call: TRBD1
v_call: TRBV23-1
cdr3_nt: TGCGCCAGCAACTGGACAGGATCTGGAAACACCATATATTTT
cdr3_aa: CASNWTGSGNTIYF

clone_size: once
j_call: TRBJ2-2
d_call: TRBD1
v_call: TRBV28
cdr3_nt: TGTGCCAGCAGCTTTGGGACAGCGAACACCGGGGAGCTGTTTTTT
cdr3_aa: CASSFGTANTGELFF

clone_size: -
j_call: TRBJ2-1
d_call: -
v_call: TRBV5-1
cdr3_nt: TGCGCCAGCAGCTTGTCTTGGGATGAGCAGTTCTTC
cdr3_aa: CASSLSWDEQFF

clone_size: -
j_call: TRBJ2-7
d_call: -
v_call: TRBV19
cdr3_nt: TGTGCCAGTAAGGGGGGCGACGGTAACTCCTACGAGCAGTACTTC
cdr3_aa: CASKGGDGNSYEQYF

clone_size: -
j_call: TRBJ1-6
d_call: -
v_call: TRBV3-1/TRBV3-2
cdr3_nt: TGTGCCAGCAGCCACCCTGAGGGGAATTCACCCCTCCACTTT
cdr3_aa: CASSHPEGNSPLHF

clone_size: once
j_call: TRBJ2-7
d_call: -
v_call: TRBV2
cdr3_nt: TGTGCCAGCAGGACGCAGGGGACGGGGGAGCAGTACTTC
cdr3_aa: CASRTQGTGEQYF

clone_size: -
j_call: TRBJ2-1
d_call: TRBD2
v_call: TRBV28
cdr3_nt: TGTGCCAGCATGGATCTCGGGCGGGCTAGCGGGAGGAATGAGCAGTTCTTC
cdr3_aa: CASMDLGRASGRNEQFF

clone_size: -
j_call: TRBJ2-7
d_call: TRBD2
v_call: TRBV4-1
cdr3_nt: TGCGCCAGCAGCCACCCCCAGCGGGGGAACTCCTACGAGCAGTACTTC
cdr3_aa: CASSHPQRGNSYEQYF

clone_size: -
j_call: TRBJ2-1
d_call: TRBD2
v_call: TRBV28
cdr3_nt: TGTGCCATGGGGAGGGGAAATGAGCAGTTCTTC
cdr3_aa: CAMGRGNEQFF

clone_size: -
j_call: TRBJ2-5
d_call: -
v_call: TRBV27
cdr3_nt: TGTGCCAGCAGTTTATACGGGCAAGAGACCCAGTACTTC
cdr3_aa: CASSLYGQETQYF

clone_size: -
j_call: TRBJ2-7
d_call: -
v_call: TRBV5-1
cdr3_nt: TGCGCCAGCAGTCAGGGCGCGTACGAGCAGTACTTC
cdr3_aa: CASSQGAYEQYF

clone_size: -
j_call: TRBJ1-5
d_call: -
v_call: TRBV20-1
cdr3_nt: TGCAGTGCTAGTAAGGACGGACTCCTGGTCAATCAGCCCCAGCATTTT
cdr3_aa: CSASKDGLLVNQPQHF

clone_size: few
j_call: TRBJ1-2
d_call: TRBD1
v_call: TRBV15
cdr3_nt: TGTGCCACCAGCAGAGATCAGGGACAGGCCCCCTATGGCTACACCTTC
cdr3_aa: CATSRDQGQAPYGYTF

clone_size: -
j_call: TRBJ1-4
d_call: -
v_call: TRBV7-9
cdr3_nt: TGTGCCAGCAGCCCAACAGGGACAACTAATGAAAAACTGTTTTTT
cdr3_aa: CASSPTGTTNEKLFF

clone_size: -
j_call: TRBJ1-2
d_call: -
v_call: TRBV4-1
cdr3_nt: TGCGCCAGCAGCCGAGATGAAGGTTTTGGCTATGGCTACACCTTC
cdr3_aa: CASSRDEGFGYGYTF

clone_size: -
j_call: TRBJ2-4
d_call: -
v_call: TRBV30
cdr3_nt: TGTGCCTGGAGAGCAGGGGCCCTTAGGGACATTCAGTACTTC
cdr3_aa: CAWRAGALRDIQYF

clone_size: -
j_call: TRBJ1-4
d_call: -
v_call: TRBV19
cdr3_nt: TGTGCCAGTAGCCGAGTTGGTCAGGCAAATGAAAAACTGTTTTTT
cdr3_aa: CASSRVGQANEKLFF

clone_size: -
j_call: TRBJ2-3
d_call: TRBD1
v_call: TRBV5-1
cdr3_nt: TGCGCCAGCAGCCAGGACAGGTCTTCAGATACGCAGTATTTT
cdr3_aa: CASSQDRSSDTQYF

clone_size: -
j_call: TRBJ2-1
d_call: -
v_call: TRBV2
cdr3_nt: TGTGCCAGCAGCCGAGAGACTATTCCCAATGAGCAGTTCTTC
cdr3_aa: CASSRETIPNEQFF

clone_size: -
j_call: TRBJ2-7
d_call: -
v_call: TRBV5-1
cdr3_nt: TGCGCCAGCAGCGAAGGACAGGAGGGGCTCGAGCAGTACTTC
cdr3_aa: CASSEGQEGLEQYF

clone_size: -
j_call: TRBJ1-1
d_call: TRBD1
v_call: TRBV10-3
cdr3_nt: TGTGCCATCAGTGCTAGGACAGGGGTCACTGAAGCTTTCTTT
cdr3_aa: CAISARTGVTEAFF

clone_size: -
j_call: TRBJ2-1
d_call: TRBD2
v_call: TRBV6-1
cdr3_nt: TGTGCCAGCAGTGAAGCGACTAGCCCGGGCGACAATGAGCAGTTCTTC
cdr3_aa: CASSEATSPGDNEQFF

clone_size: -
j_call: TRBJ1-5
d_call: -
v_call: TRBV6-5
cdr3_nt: TGTGCCAGCAGTTACGGGGGCGGCCAGCCCCAGCATTTT
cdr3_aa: CASSYGGGQPQHF

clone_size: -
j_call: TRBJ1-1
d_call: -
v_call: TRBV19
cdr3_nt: TGTGCCAGTAGTATAGCTAGACAGGTCACCGCTTTCTTT
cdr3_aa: CASSIARQVTAFF

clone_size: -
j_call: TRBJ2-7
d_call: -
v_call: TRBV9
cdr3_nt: TGTGCCAGCAGCGTAGAGGTAGGGTCCCACGAGCAGTACTTC
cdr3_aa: CASSVEVGSHEQYF

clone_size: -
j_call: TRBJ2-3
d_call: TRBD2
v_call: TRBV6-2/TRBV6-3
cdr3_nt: TGTGCCAGCAGTTACTCGCTCAGCCTAGCGGGGGGGGATACGCAGTATTTT
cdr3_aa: CASSYSLSLAGGDTQYF

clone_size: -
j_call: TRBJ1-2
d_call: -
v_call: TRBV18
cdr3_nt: TGTGCCAGCTCACCTCGGGACGGGTCTTTGGGCTACACCTTC
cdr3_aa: CASSPRDGSLGYTF

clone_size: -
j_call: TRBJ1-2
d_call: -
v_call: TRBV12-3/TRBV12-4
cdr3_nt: TGTGCCAGCAGTTTACCAGGTCGAGGTGGCTACACCTTC
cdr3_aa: CASSLPGRGGYTF

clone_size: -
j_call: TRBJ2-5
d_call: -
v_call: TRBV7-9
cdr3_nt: TGTGCCAGCAGCTTAGGGCCAAACCCCCAAGAGACCCAGTACTTC
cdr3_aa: CASSLGPNPQETQYF

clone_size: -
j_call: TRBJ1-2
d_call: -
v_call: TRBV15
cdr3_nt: TGTGCCACCAGGCAGATGAGTGCGGGGGGCTACACCTTC
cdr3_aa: CATRQMSAGGYTF

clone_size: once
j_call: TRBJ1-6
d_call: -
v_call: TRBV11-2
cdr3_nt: TGTGCCAGCAGCTTAGGGCCACAGGGACCCAATTCACCCCTCCACTTT
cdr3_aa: CASSLGPQGPNSPLHF

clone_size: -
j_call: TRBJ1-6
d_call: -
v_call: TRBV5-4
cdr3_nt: TGTGCCAGCAGACCAGAGCCCGCAGGGGATTCACCCCTCCACTTT
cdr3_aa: CASRPEPAGDSPLHF

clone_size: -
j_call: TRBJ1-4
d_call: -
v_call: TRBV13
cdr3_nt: TGTGCCAGCAGCTTTTACAGTAACAATGAAAAACTGTTTTTT
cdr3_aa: CASSFYSNNEKLFF

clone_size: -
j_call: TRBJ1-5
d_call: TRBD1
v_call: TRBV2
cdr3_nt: TGTGCCAGCATTATCGACAGGGCCCAGGGGCCCCAGCATTTT
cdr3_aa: CASIIDRAQGPQHF

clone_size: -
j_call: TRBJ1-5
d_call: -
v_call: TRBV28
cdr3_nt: TGTGCCAGCAGTTTCTCCGGCAGGGGCGGTCAGCCCCAGCATTTT
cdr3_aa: CASSFSGRGGQPQHF

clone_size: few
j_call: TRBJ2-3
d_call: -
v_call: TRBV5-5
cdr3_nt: TGTGCCAGCAGAAGGGACATTAGCACAGATACGCAGTATTTT
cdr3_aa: CASRRDISTDTQYF

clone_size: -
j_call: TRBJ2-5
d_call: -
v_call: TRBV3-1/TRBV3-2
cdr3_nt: TGTGCCAGCAGCCAATTAACAGGTCCTCAAGAGACCCAGTACTTC
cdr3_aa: CASSQLTGPQETQYF

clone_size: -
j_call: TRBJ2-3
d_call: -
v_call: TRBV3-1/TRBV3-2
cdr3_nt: TGTGCCAGCAGCCAAGACGGGGGCACAGATACGCAGTATTTT
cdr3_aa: CASSQDGGTDTQYF

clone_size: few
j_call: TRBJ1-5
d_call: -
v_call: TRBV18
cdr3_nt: TGTGCCAGCTCACCGCCAGATCAGCCCCAGCATTTT
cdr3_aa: CASSPPDQPQHF

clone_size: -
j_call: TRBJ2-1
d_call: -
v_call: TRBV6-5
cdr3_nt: TGTGCCAGCAGTTGGGTCCCGACGGTAACCTACAATGAGCAGTTCTTC
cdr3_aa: CASSWVPTVTYNEQFF

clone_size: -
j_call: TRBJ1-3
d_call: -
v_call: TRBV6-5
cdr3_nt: TGTGCCAGCTCAGGGACATCTGGAAACACCATATATTTT
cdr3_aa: CASSGTSGNTIYF

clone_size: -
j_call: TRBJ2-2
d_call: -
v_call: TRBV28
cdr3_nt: TGTGCCAGCATCTCCGGGGGCACCGGGGAGCTGTTTTTT
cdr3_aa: CASISGGTGELFF

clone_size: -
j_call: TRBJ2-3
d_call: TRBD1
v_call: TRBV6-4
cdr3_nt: TGTGCCAGCAGTAGGGGACAGATCACAGATACGCAGTATTTT
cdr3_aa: CASSRGQITDTQYF

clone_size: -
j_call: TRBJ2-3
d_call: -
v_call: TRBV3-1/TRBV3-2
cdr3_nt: TGTGCCAGCAGCCAAGAGGGGGGACTGGGGGCAGATACGCAGTATTTT
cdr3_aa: CASSQEGGLGADTQYF

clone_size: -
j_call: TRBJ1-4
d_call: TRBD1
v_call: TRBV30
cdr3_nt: TGTGCCTGGAGTATTTTTCAGGGGGGAAAACTGTTTTTT
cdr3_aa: CAWSIFQGGKLFF

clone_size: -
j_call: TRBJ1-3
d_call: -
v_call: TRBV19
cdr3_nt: TGTGCCAGTAGTACCGGGTTGGCGAGAGCTGGAAACACCATATATTTT
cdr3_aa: CASSTGLARAGNTIYF

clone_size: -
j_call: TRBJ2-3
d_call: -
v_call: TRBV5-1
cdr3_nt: TGCGCCAGCAGCTTTATTCCCGGGGCGACAGATACGCAGTATTTT
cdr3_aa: CASSFIPGATDTQYF

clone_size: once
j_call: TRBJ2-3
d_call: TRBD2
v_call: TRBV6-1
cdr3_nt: TGTGCCAGCAGTGAATGGTCTAGCGGGGGGATAGATACGCAGTATTTT
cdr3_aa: CASSEWSSGGIDTQYF

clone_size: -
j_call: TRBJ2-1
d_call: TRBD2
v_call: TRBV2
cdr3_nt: TGTGCCAGACGACGAGCGGGAGGGGCCTATGAGCAGTTCTTC
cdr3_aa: CARRRAGGAYEQFF

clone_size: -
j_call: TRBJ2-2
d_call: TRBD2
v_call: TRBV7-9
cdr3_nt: TGTGCCAGCAGCTTAAGCGGGGGGGTGAACACCGGGGAGCTGTTTTTT
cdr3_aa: CASSLSGGVNTGELFF

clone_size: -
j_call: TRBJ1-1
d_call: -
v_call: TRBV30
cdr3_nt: TGTGCCTGGGGGCCCAACCAGGGAGTGAGGATGAACACTGAAGCTTTCTTT
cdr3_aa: CAWGPNQGVRMNTEAFF

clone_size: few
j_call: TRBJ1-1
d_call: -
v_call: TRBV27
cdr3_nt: TGTGCCAGCAGTTTATTCATGAACACTGAAGCTTTCTTT
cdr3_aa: CASSLFMNTEAFF

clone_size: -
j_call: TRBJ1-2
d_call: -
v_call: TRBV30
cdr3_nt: TGTGCCTGGAGTGAGGCAGGGAGGGTCTATGGCTACACCTTC
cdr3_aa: CAWSEAGRVYGYTF